The 8 T cell receptor beta chains presented below share a single source sample, sequenced in a study of breast tumors, draining lymph nodes, adjacent tissues. TCRdb itself ran the multiplex PCR reads through MiXCR, one entry per CDR3 protein. The data hold approximately 210,000 distinct CDR3 sequences, with about 32% observed a single time. Breast cancer patients provided tissue from their axillary draining lymph nodes. Source material: axillary lymph node tissue. These receptors were collected from a female donor with breast cancer. Some clones in this sample may be carry-over from other donors' samples.

This clonotype occurred many times. Being one base from a much bigger clone, this may be a read error. The V gene is TRBV29-1, the J gene TRBJ1-2; no definite D call. Germline loops: CDR1 SQVTM, CDR2 ANQGSEA. CDR3 length: 10 residues. The CDR3 loop is CSVEAGGYAF. CDR3 in DNA: TGCAGCGTTGAGGCGGGAGGCTACGCCTTC.

The rearrangement joins TRBV5-8 to TRBJ2-3; TRBD2 agrees at 12 bases. Germline-derived CDR1 and CDR2 are SGHTS and YDEGEE. This CDR3 contains 17 residues. J lost 1 base, V lost 2 bases, and 5 bases had no gene match. CDR3 protein: CASSLLLAGGGTDTQYF. The CDR3 DNA reads TGTGCCAGCAGCTTATTGCTAGCGGGAGGGGGCACAGATACGCAGTATTTT.

The J gene is TRBJ2-7, the V gene TRBV6-2 or TRBV6-3; possibly TRBD1 or TRBD2 for D (5 bases each). V was pared by 5 bases and J by 2 bases, with 19 bases between. CDR1 is MNHEY, CDR2 SVGEGT, per germline. This CDR3 region has 16 residues. This chain's CDR3 is CASSPPSGTATYEQYF. The CDR3, as DNA: TGTGCCAGCAGTCCCCCTTCCGGGACGGCTACCTACGAGCAGTACTTC.

This clonotype was observed at least ten times. V and J are TRBV19 and TRBJ1-6; D may be TRBD1 (6 bases). The CDR3 spans 16 residues. Germline V gene lookup returns CDR1 LNHDA and CDR2 SQIVND (reference sequence). Trimming pared 3 bases from V and 7 bases from J, leaving 16 bases between. The DNA for the CDR3 is TGTGCCAGTAGTATGGTTGCCGGGGGCCGCAATTCACCCCTCCACTTT. This encodes CASSMVAGGRNSPLHF.

The J gene is TRBJ2-4, the V gene TRBV30; D could derive from TRBD1 or TRBD2 (6 bases each). V gave up 0 bases and J gave up 6 bases, with 12 bases separating them. CDR1 GTSNPN and CDR2 SVGIG come from the germline V gene (reference sequence). The CDR3 runs 14 residues. CDR3 DNA: TGTGCCTGGAGTGTGAAGGGGGGAGGAAACATTCAGTACTTC. It encodes CAWSVKGGGNIQYF.

Comments on this clonotype: Since a much larger clone is just one base distant, this may be a read error. The genes are TRBV30 and TRBJ2-7; 8 nucleotides match TRBD1. Germline V gene lookup returns CDR1 GTSNPN and CDR2 SVGIG (reference sequence). The CDR3 consists of 11 residues. DNA of the CDR3: TGTGCCTGGGGCTACCGACAGGGGCCGTGCTTC. As protein: CAWGYRQGPCF.

In this sample, this clonotype turned up many times. This chain joins TRBV4-2 and TRBJ2-7, with D unclear. The CDR3 runs to 15 residues. With 0 bases removed from V and 0 bases from J, the gap between germline ends came to 9 bases. CDR1 is LGHNA and CDR2 is YNFKEQ in the germline V gene. CDR3: CASSQEDLSSYEQYF. As DNA, the CDR3 is TGTGCCAGCAGCCAAGAGGACCTGAGCTCCTACGAGCAGTACTTC.

This clonotype was observed many times. The chain employs TRBV6-1 and TRBJ2-7, with a tentative D call TRBD1 (6 bases). The CDR3 runs 13 residues. Trimming left V 4 bases short and J 3 bases short, with 10 bases between. In germline, CDR1 is MNHNS, CDR2 SASEGT. The CDR3 protein is CASSASDSYEQYF. CDR3 DNA sequence: TGTGCCAGCAGTGCCTCGGACAGCTACGAGCAGTACTTC.